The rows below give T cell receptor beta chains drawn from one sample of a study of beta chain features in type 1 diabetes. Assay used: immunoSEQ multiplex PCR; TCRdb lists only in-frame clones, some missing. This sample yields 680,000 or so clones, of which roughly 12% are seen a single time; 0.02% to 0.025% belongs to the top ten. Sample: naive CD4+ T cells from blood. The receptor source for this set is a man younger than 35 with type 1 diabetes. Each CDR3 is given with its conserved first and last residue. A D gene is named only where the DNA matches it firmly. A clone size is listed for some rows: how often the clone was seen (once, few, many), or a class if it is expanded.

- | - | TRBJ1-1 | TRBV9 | TGTGCCAGCAGCTCCGGGACGGCGAACACTGAAGCTTTCTTT | CASSSGTANTEAFF
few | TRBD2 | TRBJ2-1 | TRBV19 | TGTGCCAGTAGTATCCTAGCGGATCACAATGAGCAGTTCTTC | CASSILADHNEQFF
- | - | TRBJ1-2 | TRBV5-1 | TGCGCCAGCAGCTTGGGGACAGCTAACTATGGCTACACCTTC | CASSLGTANYGYTF
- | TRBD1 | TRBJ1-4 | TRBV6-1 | TGTGCCAGCAGTGCCCCGGGACAGGGATCAACTAATGAAAAACTGTTTTTT | CASSAPGQGSTNEKLFF
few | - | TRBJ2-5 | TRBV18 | TGTGCCAGCTCACCAGCCAACCAAGAGACCCAGTACTTC | CASSPANQETQYF
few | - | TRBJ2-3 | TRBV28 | TGTGCCAGCAGTTTAGTGACGAAGGGGGGGGCAGATACGCAGTATTTT | CASSLVTKGGADTQYF
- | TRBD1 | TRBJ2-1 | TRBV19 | TGTGCCAGTAAGGGACAGGGTTCCTACAATGAGCAGTTCTTC | CASKGQGSYNEQFF
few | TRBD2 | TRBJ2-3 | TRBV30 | TGTGCCTGGAGGCTAGCGGCGGCCGGTACGCAGTATTTT | CAWRLAAAGTQYF
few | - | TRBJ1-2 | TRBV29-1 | TGCAGCGTTGAAGCCCCTTGGGAGGGAAGTAACTATGGCTACACCTTC | CSVEAPWEGSNYGYTF
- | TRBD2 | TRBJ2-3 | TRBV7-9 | TGTGCCAGCAGCCCTGGACTAGCGACAGATACGCAGTATTTT | CASSPGLATDTQYF
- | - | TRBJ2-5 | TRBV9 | TGTGCCAGCAGCGTAGCTACGGGGGAGACCCAGTACTTC | CASSVATGETQYF
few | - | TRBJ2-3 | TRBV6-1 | TGTGCCAGCAGTGAAGTTAGACGTGGTCTCCGGGTGGCCACAGATACGCAGTATTTT | CASSEVRRGLRVATDTQYF
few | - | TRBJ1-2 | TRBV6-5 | TGTGCCAGCAATTCCCAGGATTATGGCTACACCTTC | CASNSQDYGYTF
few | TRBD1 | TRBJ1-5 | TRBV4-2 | TGTGCCAGCAGCCCCCGACAGGGAATAAATCAGCCCCAGCATTTT | CASSPRQGINQPQHF
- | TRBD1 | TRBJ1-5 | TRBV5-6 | TGTGCCAGCAGCTGGGGGACAGGTAGCAACAATCAGCCCCAGCATTTT | CASSWGTGSNNQPQHF
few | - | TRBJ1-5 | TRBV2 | TGTGCCAGCAGGATTAGGCAGCCCCAGCATTTT | CASRIRQPQHF
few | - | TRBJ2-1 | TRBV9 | TGTGCCAGCAGCGTAGCTCAGCTTAGCTCCTACAATGAGCAGTTCTTC | CASSVAQLSSYNEQFF
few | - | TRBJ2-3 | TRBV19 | TGTGCCAGTAGTATGACAAGATTCACAGATACGCAGTATTTT | CASSMTRFTDTQYF